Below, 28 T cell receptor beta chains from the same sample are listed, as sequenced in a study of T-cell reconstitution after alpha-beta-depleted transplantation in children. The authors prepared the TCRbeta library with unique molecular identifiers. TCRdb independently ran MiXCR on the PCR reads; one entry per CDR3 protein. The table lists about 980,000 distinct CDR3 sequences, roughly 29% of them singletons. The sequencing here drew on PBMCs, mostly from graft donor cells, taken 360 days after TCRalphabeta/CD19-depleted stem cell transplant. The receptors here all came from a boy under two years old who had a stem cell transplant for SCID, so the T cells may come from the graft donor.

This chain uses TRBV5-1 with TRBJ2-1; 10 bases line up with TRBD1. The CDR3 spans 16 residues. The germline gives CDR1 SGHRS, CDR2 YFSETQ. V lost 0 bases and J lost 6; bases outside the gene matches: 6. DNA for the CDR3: TGCGCCAGCAGCTTGGGCGGGACAGGGGCATCCAATGAGCAGTTCTTC. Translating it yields CASSLGGTGASNEQFF.

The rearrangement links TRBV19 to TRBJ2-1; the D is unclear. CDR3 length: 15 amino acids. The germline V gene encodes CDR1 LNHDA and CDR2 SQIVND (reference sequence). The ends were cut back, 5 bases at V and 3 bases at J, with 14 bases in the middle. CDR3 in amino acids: CASSLTWVLYNEQFF. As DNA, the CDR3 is TGTGCCAGTAGTCTTACATGGGTCCTCTACAATGAGCAGTTCTTC.

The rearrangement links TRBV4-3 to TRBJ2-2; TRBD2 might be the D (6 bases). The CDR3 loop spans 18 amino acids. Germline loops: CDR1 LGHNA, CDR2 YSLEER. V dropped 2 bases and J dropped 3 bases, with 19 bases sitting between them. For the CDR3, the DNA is TGCGCCAGCAGCCAAAGTCGGGGTGAGGAGGGGCACACCGGGGAGCTGTTTTTT. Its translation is CASSQSRGEEGHTGELFF.

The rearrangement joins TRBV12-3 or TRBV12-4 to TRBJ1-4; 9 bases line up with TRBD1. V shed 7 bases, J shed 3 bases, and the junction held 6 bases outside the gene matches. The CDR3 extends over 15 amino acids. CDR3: CASKQQGASNEKLFF. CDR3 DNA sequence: TGTGCCAGCAAGCAACAGGGGGCTTCTAATGAAAAACTGTTTTTT.

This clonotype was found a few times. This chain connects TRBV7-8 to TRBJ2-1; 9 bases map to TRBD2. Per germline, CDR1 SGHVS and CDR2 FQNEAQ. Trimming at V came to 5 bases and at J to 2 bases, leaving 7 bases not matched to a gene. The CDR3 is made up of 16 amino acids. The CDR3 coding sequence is TGTGCCAGCAGCGCGTGGGCTAGCGGGACCTACAATGAGCAGTTCTTC. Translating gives CASSAWASGTYNEQFF.

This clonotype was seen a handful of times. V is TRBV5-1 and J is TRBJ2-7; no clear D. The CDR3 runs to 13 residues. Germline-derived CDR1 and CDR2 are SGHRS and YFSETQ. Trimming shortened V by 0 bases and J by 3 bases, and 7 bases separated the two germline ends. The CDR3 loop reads CASSLAVGYEQYF. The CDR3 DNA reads TGCGCCAGCAGCTTGGCCGTCGGCTACGAGCAGTACTTC.

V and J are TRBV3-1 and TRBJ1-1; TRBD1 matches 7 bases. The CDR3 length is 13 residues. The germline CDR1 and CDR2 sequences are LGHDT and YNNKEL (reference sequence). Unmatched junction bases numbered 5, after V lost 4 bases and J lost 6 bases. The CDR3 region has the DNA TGTGCCAGCAGCCCAACAGGGGTTCCTGAAGCTTTCTTT. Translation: CASSPTGVPEAFF.

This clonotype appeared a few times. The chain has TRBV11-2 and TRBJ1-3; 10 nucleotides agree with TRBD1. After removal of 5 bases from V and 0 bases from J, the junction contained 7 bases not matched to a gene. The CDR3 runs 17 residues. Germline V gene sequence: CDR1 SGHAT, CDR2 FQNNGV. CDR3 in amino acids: CASSPLTGGFSGNTIYF. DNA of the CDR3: TGTGCCAGCAGCCCTCTGACAGGGGGCTTCTCTGGAAACACCATATATTTT.

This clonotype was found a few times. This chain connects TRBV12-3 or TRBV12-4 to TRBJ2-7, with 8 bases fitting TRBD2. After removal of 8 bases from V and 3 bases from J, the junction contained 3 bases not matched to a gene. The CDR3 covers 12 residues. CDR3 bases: TGTGCCAGCCGGGAGGGCTTCTACGAGCAGTACTTC. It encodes CASREGFYEQYF.

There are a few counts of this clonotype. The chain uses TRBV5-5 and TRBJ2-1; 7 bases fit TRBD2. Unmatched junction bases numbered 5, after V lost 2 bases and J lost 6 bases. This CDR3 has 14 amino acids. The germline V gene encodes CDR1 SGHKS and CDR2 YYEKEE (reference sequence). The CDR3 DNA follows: TGTGCCAGCAGCTTTGGCGGGGGATTCAATGAGCAGTTCTTC. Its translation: CASSFGGGFNEQFF.

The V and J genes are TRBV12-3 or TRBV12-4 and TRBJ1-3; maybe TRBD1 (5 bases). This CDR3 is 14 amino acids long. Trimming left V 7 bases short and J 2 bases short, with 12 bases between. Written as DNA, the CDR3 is TGTGCCAGCAAGAGCGGGACGGCTGGAAACACCATATATTTT. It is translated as CASKSGTAGNTIYF.

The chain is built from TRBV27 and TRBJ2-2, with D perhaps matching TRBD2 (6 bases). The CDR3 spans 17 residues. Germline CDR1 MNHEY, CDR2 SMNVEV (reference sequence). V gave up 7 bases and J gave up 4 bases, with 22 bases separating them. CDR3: CASTHLPGVRGTGELFF. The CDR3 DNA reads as TGTGCCAGCACCCACCTACCGGGGGTCCGTGGCACCGGGGAGCTGTTTTTT.

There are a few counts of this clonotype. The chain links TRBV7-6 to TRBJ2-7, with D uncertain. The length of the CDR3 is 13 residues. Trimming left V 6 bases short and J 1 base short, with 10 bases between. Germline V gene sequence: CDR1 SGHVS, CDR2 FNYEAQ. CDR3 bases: TGTGCCAGCAGTCTTACACGATCCTACGAGCAGTACTTC. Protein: CASSLTRSYEQYF. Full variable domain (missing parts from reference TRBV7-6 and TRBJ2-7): GAGVSQSPRYKVTKRGQDVALRCDPISGHVSLYWYRQALGQGPEFLTYFNYEAQQDKSGLPNDRFSAERPEGSISTLTIQRTEQRDSAMYRCASSLTRSYEQYFGPGTRLTVT.

In DNA, the CDR3 is TGTGCCAGCAGTTCCCCCCCCACAGGGGGTCCAAACATTCAGTACTTC. It encodes CASSSPPTGGPNIQYF. The V call is TRBV12-3 or TRBV12-4, the J call TRBJ2-4; the match to TRBD1 covers 8 bases. The junction had 11 bases not matched to a gene; V was cut back by 4 bases and J by 6 bases. CDR3 length: 16 amino acids.

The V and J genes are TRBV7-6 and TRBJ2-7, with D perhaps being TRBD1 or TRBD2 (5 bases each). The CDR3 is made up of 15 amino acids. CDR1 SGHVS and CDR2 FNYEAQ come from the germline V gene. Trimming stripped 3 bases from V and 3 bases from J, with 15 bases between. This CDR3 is CASSFHLGTSYEQYF. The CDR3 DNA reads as TGTGCCAGCAGCTTTCATCTGGGGACGAGCTACGAGCAGTACTTC.

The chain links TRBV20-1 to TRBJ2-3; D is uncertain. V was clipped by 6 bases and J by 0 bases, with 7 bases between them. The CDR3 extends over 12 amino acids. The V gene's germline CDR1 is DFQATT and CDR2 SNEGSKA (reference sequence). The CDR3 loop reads CSAAGSTDTQYF. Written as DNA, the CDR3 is TGCAGTGCGGCCGGGAGCACAGATACGCAGTATTTT.

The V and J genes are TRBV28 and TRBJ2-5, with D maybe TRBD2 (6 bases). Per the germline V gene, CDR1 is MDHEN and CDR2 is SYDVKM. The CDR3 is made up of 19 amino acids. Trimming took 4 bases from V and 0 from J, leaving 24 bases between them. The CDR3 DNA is TGTGCCAGCAGTTCCGGGGCACTTATACGGGAGCCGTACCAAGAGACCCAGTACTTC. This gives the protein CASSSGALIREPYQETQYF.

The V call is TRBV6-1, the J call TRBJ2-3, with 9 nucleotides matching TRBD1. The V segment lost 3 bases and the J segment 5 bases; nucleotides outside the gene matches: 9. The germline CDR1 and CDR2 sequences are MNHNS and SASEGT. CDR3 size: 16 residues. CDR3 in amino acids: CASSDPGQGPRDTQYF. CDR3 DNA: TGTGCCAGCAGTGACCCGGGACAGGGCCCCCGAGATACGCAGTATTTT.

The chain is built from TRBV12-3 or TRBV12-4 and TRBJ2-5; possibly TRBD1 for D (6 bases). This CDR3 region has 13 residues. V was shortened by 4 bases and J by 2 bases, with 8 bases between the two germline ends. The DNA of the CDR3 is TGTGCCAGCAGTTCAGGGGAGCAAGAGACCCAGTACTTC. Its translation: CASSSGEQETQYF.

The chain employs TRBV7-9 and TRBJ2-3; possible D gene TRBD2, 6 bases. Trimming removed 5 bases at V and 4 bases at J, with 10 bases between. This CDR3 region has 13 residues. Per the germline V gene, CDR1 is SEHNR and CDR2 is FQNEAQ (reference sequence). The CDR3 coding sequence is TGTGCCAGCAGCCCCGGGACTGCAGATACGCAGTATTTT. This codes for CASSPGTADTQYF.

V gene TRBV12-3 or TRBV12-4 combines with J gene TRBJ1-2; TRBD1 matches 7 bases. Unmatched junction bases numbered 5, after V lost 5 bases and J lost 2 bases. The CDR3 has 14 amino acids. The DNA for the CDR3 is TGTGCCAGCAGTCGACAGGGACCCAACTATGGCTACACCTTC. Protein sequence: CASSRQGPNYGYTF.

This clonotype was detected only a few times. CDR3 sequence (DNA): TGCGCCAGCAGCTTGCCGAGCTCCTACAATGAGCAGTTCTTC. Translating it yields CASSLPSSYNEQFF. This chain links TRBV5-1 with TRBJ2-1; D call uncertain. Germline V gene lookup returns CDR1 SGHRS and CDR2 YFSETQ. The CDR3 spans 14 residues. Trimming left V 1 base short and J 0 bases short, with 5 bases between.

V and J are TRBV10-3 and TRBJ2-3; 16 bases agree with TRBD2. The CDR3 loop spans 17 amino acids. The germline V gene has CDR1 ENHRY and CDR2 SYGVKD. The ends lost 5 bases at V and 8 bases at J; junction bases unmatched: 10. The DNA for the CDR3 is TGTGCCATCAGTCGAACGGGACTAGCGGGGGGGCTAGGTACGCAGTATTTT. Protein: CAISRTGLAGGLGTQYF.

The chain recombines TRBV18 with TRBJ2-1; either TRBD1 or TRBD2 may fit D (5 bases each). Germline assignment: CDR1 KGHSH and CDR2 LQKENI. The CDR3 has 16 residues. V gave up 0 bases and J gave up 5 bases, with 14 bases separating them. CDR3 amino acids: CASSPPAPMGDNEQFF. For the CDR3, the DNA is TGTGCCAGCTCACCACCGGCCCCCATGGGGGACAATGAGCAGTTCTTC. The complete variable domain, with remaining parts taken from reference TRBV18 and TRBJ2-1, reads NAGVMQNPRHLVRRRGQEARLRCSPMKGHSHVYWYRQLPEEGLKFMVYLQKENIIDESGMPKERFSAEFPKEGPSILRIQQVVRGDSAAYFCASSPPAPMGDNEQFFGPGTRLTVL.

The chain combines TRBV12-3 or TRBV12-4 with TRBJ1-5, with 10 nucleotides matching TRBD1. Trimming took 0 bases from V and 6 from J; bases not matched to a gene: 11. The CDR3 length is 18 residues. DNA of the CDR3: TGTGCCAGCAGTTTAGCTCGGTTTGCGACAGGGGGCCGTCAGCCCCAGCATTTT. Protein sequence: CASSLARFATGGRQPQHF.

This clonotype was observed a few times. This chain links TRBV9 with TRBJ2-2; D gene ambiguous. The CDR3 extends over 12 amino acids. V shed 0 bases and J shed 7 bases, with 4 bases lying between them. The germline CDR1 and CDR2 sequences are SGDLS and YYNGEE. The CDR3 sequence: CASSVAGGELFF. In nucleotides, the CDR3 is TGTGCCAGCAGCGTAGCCGGCGGGGAGCTGTTTTTT.

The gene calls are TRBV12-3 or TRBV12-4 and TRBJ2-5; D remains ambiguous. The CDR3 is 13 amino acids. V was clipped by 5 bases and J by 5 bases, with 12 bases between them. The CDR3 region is CASSHQRRETQYF. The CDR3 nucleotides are TGTGCCAGCAGTCACCAAAGGCGGGAGACCCAGTACTTC.

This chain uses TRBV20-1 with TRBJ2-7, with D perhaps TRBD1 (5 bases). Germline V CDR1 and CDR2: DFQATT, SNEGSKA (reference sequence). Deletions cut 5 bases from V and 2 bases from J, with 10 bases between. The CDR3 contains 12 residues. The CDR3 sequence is CSAPDITYEQYF. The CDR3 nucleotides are TGCAGTGCTCCGGACATCACCTACGAGCAGTACTTC.